The 20 T cell receptor beta chains below were found in one sample sequenced in a study of cytomegalovirus exposure and HLA in healthy donors. Vbeta (60) and Jbeta (13) primers were used in the PCR. The table came from immunoSEQ multiplex PCR; TCRdb's copy has only in-frame clones and leaves some out. The table shows approximately 120,000 clones, with roughly 77% occurring only once. The specimen sequenced was PBMCs. The receptors here all came from a woman in her twenties or thirties in good health and CMV-seronegative.

The chain recombines TRBV5-6 with TRBJ1-2; 8 nucleotides line up with TRBD1. The CDR3 spans 18 residues. V shed 3 bases and J 0 bases; nucleotides not matched to a gene: 13. CDR1 is SGHDT and CDR2 is YYEEEE in the germline V gene. CDR3 amino acids: CASSYGQGTKVANYGYTF. The CDR3 DNA sequence: TGTGCCAGCAGCTATGGACAGGGAACAAAGGTGGCTAACTATGGCTACACCTTC.

This sequence joins TRBV4-3 and TRBJ1-1; 10 bases align to TRBD1. CDR1 and CDR2 from the germline V gene are LGHNA and YSLEER. The V gene end was trimmed by 4 bases and the J gene end by 0 bases; junction bases not matched to a gene: 5. CDR3 length: 16 residues. Here the CDR3 reads CASSREGQGLNTEAFF. In nucleotides, the CDR3 is TGCGCCAGCAGCCGAGAGGGACAGGGGTTGAACACTGAAGCTTTCTTT.

In its sample, this clone was seen once. Here the CDR3 reads CASSLGLRQETQYF. The CDR3 coding sequence is TGCGCCAGCAGCTTGGGACTAAGGCAAGAGACCCAGTACTTC. The chain carries TRBV5-1 and TRBJ2-5, with D perhaps matching TRBD2 (5 bases). The CDR3 contains 14 residues. V was trimmed by 0 bases and J by 2 bases, leaving 8 bases between them. Germline V gives CDR1 SGHRS, CDR2 YFSETQ.

The chain employs TRBV4-1 and TRBJ1-2; 10 nucleotides align to TRBD1. J lost 6 bases, V lost 3 bases, and 7 bases had no gene match. Germline CDR1 and CDR2: MGHRA and YSYEKL. The CDR3 extends over 15 amino acids. The CDR3 sequence is CASSQQTGGENGYTF. As DNA, the CDR3 is TGCGCCAGCAGCCAGCAGACAGGGGGCGAAAATGGCTACACCTTC.

The chain has TRBV7-8 and TRBJ1-4, with 12 bases identical to TRBD1. CDR3 size: 14 residues. V gave up 3 bases and J gave up 12 bases; unmatched junction bases: 5. Germline V gene lookup returns CDR1 SGHVS and CDR2 FQNEAQ. CDR3 bases: TGTGCCAGCAGCTTGGGACAGGGGGCGGGAGAACTGTTTTTT. This gives the protein CASSLGQGAGELFF.

The J gene is TRBJ2-1, the V gene TRBV25-1; 10 bases are shared with TRBD2. This CDR3 is 16 amino acids long. Germline V CDR1 and CDR2: MGHDK, SYGVNS. After removal of 3 bases from V and 7 bases from J, the junction contained 9 bases not matched to a gene. CDR3 amino acids: CASSETPGLARNEQFF. The CDR3 DNA follows: TGTGCCAGCAGTGAGACTCCGGGACTAGCGAGGAATGAGCAGTTCTTC.

The rearrangement joins TRBV9 to TRBJ1-4, with D possibly being TRBD1 (6 bases). The CDR3 runs 15 residues. Germline loops: CDR1 SGDLS, CDR2 YYNGEE. Trimming shortened V by 1 base and J by 5 bases, and 12 bases separated the two germline ends. The DNA of the CDR3 is TGTGCCAGCAGCGTAACCGGGACACAAAATGAAAAACTGTTTTTT. Translated: CASSVTGTQNEKLFF.

The rearrangement joins TRBV6-1 to TRBJ2-1; possible D gene TRBD1, 5 bases. Per germline, CDR1 MNHNS and CDR2 SASEGT. The V and J ends lost 2 bases and 10 bases respectively, with 27 bases between them. The CDR3 spans 18 residues. CDR3 sequence (DNA): TGTGCCAGCAGTGAACTCGCAATTCAGGGCTTGGGGCATAAGGAGCAGTTCTTC. As protein: CASSELAIQGLGHKEQFF.

This clone was observed a few times. The chain has TRBV27 and TRBJ1-1; no firm D call. V lost 2 bases and J lost 0, with 4 bases in between. Germline loops: CDR1 MNHEY, CDR2 SMNVEV (reference sequence). There are 13 residues in the CDR3. The CDR3 region is CASSLGLNTEAFF. The CDR3 DNA is TGTGCCAGCAGTTTAGGGCTGAACACTGAAGCTTTCTTT.

The CDR3 sequence: CASSPDTGELFF. DNA of the CDR3: TGTGCCAGCTCCCCTGACACCGGGGAGCTGTTTTTT. This rearrangement joins TRBV2 to TRBJ2-2; D remains ambiguous. This CDR3 has 12 amino acids. The germline CDR1 and CDR2 sequences are SNHLY and FYNNEI. V was trimmed by 8 bases and J by 3 bases, leaving 7 bases between them.

This clone has just one count. The chain has TRBV19 and TRBJ2-6, with 10 bases lining up with TRBD1. This CDR3 has 17 amino acids. Germline V lookup: CDR1 LNHDA, CDR2 SQIVND (reference sequence). V gave up 5 bases and J gave up 2 bases; unmatched junction bases: 6. The CDR3 DNA sequence: TGTGCCAGTAGTGCCGGGACAGGGGACCCTGGGGCCAACGTCCTGACTTTC. Its protein product is CASSAGTGDPGANVLTF. The variable domain in full, completed from reference TRBV19 and TRBJ2-6, reads DGGITQSPKYLFRKEGQNVTLSCEQNLNHDAMYWYRQDPGQGLRLIYYSQIVNDFQKGDIAEGYSVSREKKESFPLTVTSAQKNPTAFYLCASSAGTGDPGANVLTFGAGSRLTVL.

The rearrangement uses TRBV7-9 and TRBJ2-7; 11 bases align to TRBD2. The J segment lost 7 bases and the V segment lost 1 base, leaving 9 bases of the junction unmatched. CDR3 size: 16 residues. Looked up from germline, CDR1 is SEHNR and CDR2 is FQNEAQ (reference sequence). For the CDR3, the DNA is TGTGCCAGCAGCTTAGACATAGCGGGAGGGCCTCGGGAGCAGTACTTC. As protein: CASSLDIAGGPREQYF.

The chain has TRBV4-1 and TRBJ2-1, with D perhaps matching TRBD1 (5 bases). Germline-derived CDR1 and CDR2 are MGHRA and YSYEKL. The V and J ends lost 0 bases and 6 bases respectively, with 12 bases between them. The CDR3 sequence is 15 residues long. The CDR3 region has the DNA TGCGCCAGCAGCCAAGATACAGGCCCGATCAATGAGCAGTTCTTC. It is translated as CASSQDTGPINEQFF.

This clone has only a few counts. This chain connects TRBV25-1 to TRBJ2-2, with 8 bases lining up with TRBD1. CDR1 and CDR2 (germline): MGHDK, SYGVNS. Losses at the gene ends were 7 bases for V and 7 bases for J; bases not matched to a gene: 8. The CDR3 is 14 residues long. CDR3: CASNGQGVVGELFF. CDR3 DNA sequence: TGTGCCAGCAATGGACAGGGTGTGGTCGGGGAGCTGTTTTTT.

CDR3: CASAKSLTGTGYTF. CDR3 DNA: TGTGCCAGCGCAAAGAGTCTGACAGGGACTGGCTACACCTTC. The chain links TRBV9 to TRBJ1-2; TRBD1 matches 7 bases. With 7 bases clipped from V and 7 bases from J, the junction kept 13 bases outside the gene matches. Germline-derived CDR1 and CDR2 are SGDLS and YYNGEE. This CDR3 spans 14 amino acids.

This clone appeared a few times. The chain joins TRBV7-9 to TRBJ1-2, with 7 bases identical to TRBD1. Germline loops: CDR1 SEHNR, CDR2 FQNEAQ (reference sequence). V lost 3 bases, J lost 4 bases, and 5 bases stayed unmatched. This CDR3 is 14 amino acids long. The CDR3 nucleotides read TGTGCCAGCAGCTTGACAGGGTTGATCTATGGCTACACCTTC. Translating gives CASSLTGLIYGYTF.

The J gene is TRBJ1-2, the V gene TRBV19; TRBD1 aligns across 7 bases. Germline lookup yields CDR1 LNHDA and CDR2 SQIVND (reference sequence). This CDR3 is 15 amino acids long. Trimming removed 5 bases from V and 4 bases from J; junction bases left unmatched: 10. Here the CDR3 reads CASSLTGLVIYGYTF. DNA for the CDR3: TGTGCCAGTAGTTTGACAGGGCTTGTGATCTATGGCTACACCTTC. The full variable domain, in which reference TRBV19 and TRBJ1-2 provide the parts outside the CDR3, is DGGITQSPKYLFRKEGQNVTLSCEQNLNHDAMYWYRQDPGQGLRLIYYSQIVNDFQKGDIAEGYSVSREKKESFPLTVTSAQKNPTAFYLCASSLTGLVIYGYTFGSGTRLTVV.

This clone was picked up a small number of times. The chain uses TRBV12-5 and TRBJ2-1; a possible D gene is TRBD1 (5 bases). The CDR3 contains 14 residues. CDR1 is LGHNT, CDR2 FRNRAP, per germline. V dropped 0 bases and J dropped 9 bases, with 12 bases sitting between them. DNA of the CDR3: TGTGCTAGTGGTTTGGTCGTAGGACACTCTGAGCAGTTCTTC. Translation gives CASGLVVGHSEQFF.

The chain recombines TRBV5-1 with TRBJ1-1, with 7 bases fitting TRBD1. The CDR3 extends over 15 amino acids. V lost 0 bases, J lost 3 bases, and 5 bases stayed unmatched. Germline V lookup: CDR1 SGHRS, CDR2 YFSETQ. The CDR3 loop is CASSLVGQEYTEAFF. CDR3 coding DNA: TGCGCCAGCAGCTTGGTCGGACAGGAATACACTGAAGCTTTCTTT.

The CDR3 region is CASSRSRDSTDTQYF. The CDR3 DNA reads TGCGCCAGCAGCCGAAGTAGGGACTCCACAGATACGCAGTATTTT. The J gene is TRBJ2-3, the V gene TRBV5-1; a weak D match, TRBD2 (6 bases). V lost 4 bases, J lost 2 bases, and 14 bases lay in between. Germline lookup yields CDR1 SGHRS and CDR2 YFSETQ. The CDR3 contains 15 residues.